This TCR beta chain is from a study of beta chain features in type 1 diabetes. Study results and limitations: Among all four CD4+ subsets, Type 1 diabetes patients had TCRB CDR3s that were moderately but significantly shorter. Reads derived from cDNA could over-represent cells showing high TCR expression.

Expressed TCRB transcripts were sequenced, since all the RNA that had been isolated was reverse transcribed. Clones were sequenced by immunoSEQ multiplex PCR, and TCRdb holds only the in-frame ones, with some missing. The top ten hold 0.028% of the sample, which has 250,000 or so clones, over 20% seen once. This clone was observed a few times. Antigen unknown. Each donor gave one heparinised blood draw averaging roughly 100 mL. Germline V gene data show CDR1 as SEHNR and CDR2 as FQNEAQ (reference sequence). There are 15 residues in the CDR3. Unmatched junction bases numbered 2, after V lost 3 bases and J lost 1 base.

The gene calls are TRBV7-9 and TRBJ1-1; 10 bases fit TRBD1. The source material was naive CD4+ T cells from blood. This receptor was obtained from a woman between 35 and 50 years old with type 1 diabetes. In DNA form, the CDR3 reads TGTGCCAGCAGCTTGGACAGGGGGAGGAACACTGAAGCTTTCTTT. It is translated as CASSLDRGRNTEAFF. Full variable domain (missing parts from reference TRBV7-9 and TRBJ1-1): DTGVSQNPRHKITKRGQNVTFRCDPISEHNRLYWYRQTLGQGPEFLTYFQNEAQLEKSRLLSDRFSAERPKGSFSTLEIQRTEQGDSAMYLCASSLDRGRNTEAFFGQGTRLTVV.